This T cell receptor (beta chain) was observed in a study of identical twins. Whole-study findings and limits: The study based its conclusions on cross-sectional statistical analysis and did not follow the same donors.

Healthy Caucasians alone served as donors. This CDR3 is 15 amino acids long. Germline V gives CDR1 MNHNY, CDR2 SVGAGI (reference sequence). The V and J ends lost 0 bases and 4 bases respectively, with 12 bases between them. From the 5' RACE reads, TCRdb called clonotypes with MiXCR, one entry per CDR3 protein. The table shows 1.5 million to 2 million distinct CDR3 sequences, with less than 35% occurring only once. About this clonotype: Its antigen is unknown.

Sample: cord blood. The J gene is TRBJ1-1, the V gene TRBV6-6, with D perhaps matching TRBD1 (6 bases). The clonotype was recovered from a newborn girl in good health. CDR3 sequence: CASSYSRVRGTEAFF. The CDR3 DNA is TGTGCCAGCAGTTACTCGAGGGTCAGGGGCACTGAAGCTTTCTTT.